This TCR beta chain was retrieved from a study of T cell repertoires in cytomegalovirus infection. Study context: Matching HLA type, along with CMV infection, was indicated by public TCR beta signatures. Study-level results: Cumulative public TCR beta family frequency identified CMV carriers with the relevant HLA. HLA-C-restricted TCR beta clonotypes specific for CMV led the ex vivo response.

The CDR3 has 14 amino acids. Germline CDR1 reads LNHDA; CDR2 reads SQIVND (reference sequence). The ends were cut back, 7 bases at V and 5 bases at J, with 17 bases in the middle. TCRdb itself ran the reads through MiXCR, one entry per CDR3 protein. The table shows about 530,000 distinct CDR3 sequences, with 26% occurring only once. As concerns this clonotype: Its antigen remains unknown.

This sequence originates from a human donor in good health (CMV status not recorded). Some clones in this sample may be carry-over from other donors' samples. The rearrangement joins TRBV19 to TRBJ2-5; D gene unclear. Sequencing input: PBMCs. Written as DNA, the CDR3 is TGTGCCAGTACCCCCGGCGGTCATTCTGAGACCCAGTACTTC. Protein sequence: CASTPGGHSETQYF.